This entry lists 8 T cell receptor beta chains sequenced from one sample in a study of immune evolution from preneoplasia to lung adenocarcinoma. The protocol was immunoSEQ multiplex PCR, while the TCRdb copy is restricted to in-frame clones and leaves out a portion. This table has 8,800 or so clones, around 80% appearing once. Material for sequencing was FFPE lung adenocarcinoma in situ tissue. Receptor source: a person aged 60 to 80 with lung adenocarcinoma.

This clone was seen once. The chain joins TRBV5-4 to TRBJ2-7; possibly TRBD1 for D (6 bases). The germline CDR1 and CDR2 sequences are SGHNT and YYREEE (reference sequence). V lost 1 base and J 5 bases, leaving 7 bases between the germline ends. CDR3 size: 12 residues. CDR3 bases: TGTGCCAGCAGCTTGACAGGGAACGAGCAGTACTTC. Translated, it gives CASSLTGNEQYF. The whole variable domain, remainder taken from reference TRBV5-4 and TRBJ2-7, is ETGVTQSPTHLIKTRGQQVTLRCSSQSGHNTVSWYQQALGQGPQFIFQYYREEENGRGNFPPRFSGLQFPNYSSELNVNALELDDSALYLCASSLTGNEQYFGPGTRLTVT.

In its sample, this clone was seen a few times. J is TRBJ1-1 and V is TRBV2; a possible D gene is TRBD1 (6 bases). Germline V gives CDR1 SNHLY, CDR2 FYNNEI. Trimming pared 2 bases from V and 7 bases from J, leaving 14 bases between. The CDR3 sequence is 14 residues long. CDR3 sequence: CASSERSGHLEAFF. CDR3 sequence (DNA): TGTGCCAGCAGTGAACGATCGGGACATCTTGAAGCTTTCTTT.

J is TRBJ2-1 and V is TRBV5-1, with no clear D. V lost 2 bases and J 3 bases, leaving 9 bases between the germline ends. Germline CDR1 is SGHRS and CDR2 is YFSETQ. The length of the CDR3 is 14 residues. CDR3 sequence: CASSLREFYNEQFF. CDR3 nucleotide sequence: TGCGCCAGCAGCTTACGCGAATTCTACAATGAGCAGTTCTTC.

The rearrangement uses TRBV6-4 and TRBJ2-3; D possibly matches TRBD1 or TRBD2 (5 bases each). This CDR3 is built from 14 residues. Trimming removed 6 bases at V and 1 base at J, with 11 bases between. Germline CDR1 is MRHNA and CDR2 is SNTAGT. CDR3 sequence reads: CASSGTPGTDTQYF. The CDR3 DNA follows: TGTGCCAGCAGCGGGACCCCAGGCACAGATACGCAGTATTTT.

This clone rates as large. The chain joins TRBV18 to TRBJ2-5; D is ambiguous. V was cut by 2 bases and J by 4 bases, with 11 bases left in between. In germline, CDR1 is KGHSH, CDR2 LQKENI. This CDR3 comprises 14 residues. CDR3 residues: CASSPVPAGETQYF. The DNA for the CDR3 is TGTGCCAGCTCACCAGTGCCAGCTGGAGAGACCCAGTACTTC.

The chain has TRBV9 and TRBJ2-2, with D uncertain. Germline values: CDR1 SGDLS, CDR2 YYNGEE. This CDR3 is 15 amino acids long. Trimming pared 0 bases from V and 7 bases from J, leaving 13 bases between. This CDR3 is CASSVGAEVGGELFF. DNA for the CDR3: TGTGCCAGCAGCGTAGGAGCAGAAGTTGGCGGGGAGCTGTTTTTT.

With regard to this clone: The junction and the germline gene differ at one end; a read error may be behind it. This chain uses TRBV7-7 with TRBJ1-1; tentative D call: TRBD1 (6 bases). In germline, CDR1 is SSHAT, CDR2 FNYEAQ (reference sequence). The CDR3 is made up of 13 amino acids. CDR3 amino acids: CASSHRDNTEAFF. The CDR3 nucleotides are TGTGCTAGCAGCCACAGGGACAACACTGAAGCTTTCTTT.

The chain carries TRBV7-9 and TRBJ1-3; D not certain. The CDR3 extends over 13 amino acids. V lost 5 bases, J lost 0 bases, and 5 bases lay in between. Germline-derived CDR1 and CDR2 are SEHNR and FQNEAQ (reference sequence). This CDR3 reads CASSPSSGNTIYF. CDR3 sequence (DNA): TGTGCCAGCAGCCCCAGCTCTGGAAACACCATATATTTT.